This T cell receptor (beta chain) derives from a study of cytomegalovirus exposure and HLA in healthy donors. From germline, CDR1 is SGHTA and CDR2 FQGNSA. The CDR3 totals 15 residues. V was clipped by 1 base and J by 0 bases, with 9 bases between them. Concerning this clone itself: Its antigen is currently unknown.

Overall study results and limits: Rare sequences made up most TCRs, while some public TCRs were found in many donors. Common viral pathogens (according to a later analysis) appeared linked to several of the most significant clusters.

Vbeta (60) and Jbeta (13) primers were used in the PCR. Measured with immunoSEQ multiplex PCR; TCRdb has only the in-frame clones, and not every one. The table records over 200,000 clones, more than 75% of them present only once. Sequencing was carried out using PBMCs. This TCR was sampled from a woman in her forties in good health and CMV-seropositive. The chain joins TRBV7-2 to TRBJ1-1; D might be TRBD1 (5 bases). CDR3 DNA: TGTGCCAGCAGCTTAGTGCAGGGTGTGAACACTGAAGCTTTCTTT. Its translation: CASSLVQGVNTEAFF.